This TCR beta chain stems from a study of response to subunit inactivated influenza vaccine. Overall study findings and caveats: Authors suggested few new T cells are recruited by each seasonal influenza vaccination.

TCRdb independently ran MiXCR on the RT-PCR reads; one entry per CDR3 protein. The repertoire holds around 790,000 distinct CDR3 sequences, approximately 21% seen once, with roughly 10% in the top ten. Comment on this clonotype: Antigen: not known.

The CDR3 is 17 amino acids. Looked up from germline, CDR1 is KGHDR and CDR2 is SFDVKD. The trim removed 4 bases at V and 2 bases at J, leaving 8 bases unmatched. The sequence derives from a man between 45 and 60 years old who received an inactivated influenza vaccine. The sample here was PBMCs from blood, taken about 5 days after vaccination. The V call is TRBV24-1, the J call TRBJ2-3, with TRBD1 matching 10 bases. The CDR3: CATSEPGTGAVTDTQYF. CDR3 sequence (DNA): TGTGCCACCAGTGAACCCGGGACAGGGGCCGTCACAGATACGCAGTATTTT.